Listed here are 9 T cell receptor beta chains from one sample, sequenced in a study of shared clonotypes between healthy human individuals (dated by TCRdb to about 2020). Library preparation employed the immunoSEQ multiplex PCR assay. What TCRdb holds here is the immuneACCESS table cut down to in-frame rearrangements. Part of the clones is not present; checked against another copy, under half of the missing clones reflect an unresolved V gene, and the others are unexplained. This sample has 550,000 to 800,000 clones in its table, and 74% of those were observed once. The ten top clones hold less than 2% of the sample. Specimen: memory CD4+ T cells sorted from blood. The cell subset or site label on this specimen signifies: CD45RA-negative fraction. These receptors all stem from a woman aged 30 to 39 in good health.

V gene TRBV25-1 combines with J gene TRBJ2-5; TRBD1 or TRBD2 may be the D gene (5 bases each). CDR3 length: 15 amino acids. Germline V gene sequence: CDR1 MGHDK, CDR2 SYGVNS. The V end was cut by 5 bases, the J end by 1 base, with 14 bases between. CDR3 DNA sequence: TGTGCCAGCAGTCCTAGGGACCTCCTCCAAGAGACCCAGTACTTC. It yields the protein CASSPRDLLQETQYF.

The J gene is TRBJ2-3, the V gene TRBV7-6; D not certain. The germline CDR1 and CDR2 sequences are SGHVS and FNYEAQ. There are 15 residues in the CDR3. V lost 0 bases and J 2 bases, leaving 9 bases between the germline ends. The CDR3 DNA is TGTGCCAGCAGCTTAGCCCATAAAATCACAGATACGCAGTATTTT. It specifies CASSLAHKITDTQYF. Combining the CDR3 with reference TRBV7-6 and TRBJ2-3 gives the whole variable domain GAGVSQSPRYKVTKRGQDVALRCDPISGHVSLYWYRQALGQGPEFLTYFNYEAQQDKSGLPNDRFSAERPEGSISTLTIQRTEQRDSAMYRCASSLAHKITDTQYFGPGTRLTVL.

This clone has more than one count but fewer than ten. This same CDR3 is encoded by further DNA sequences in the sample. The genes are TRBV19 and TRBJ1-2; D not certain. Germline CDR1 is LNHDA and CDR2 is SQIVND (reference sequence). V was trimmed by 3 bases and J by 2 bases, leaving 7 bases between them. This CDR3 comprises 13 residues. Written as DNA, the CDR3 is TGTGCCAGTAGTATGACGGGGAACTATGGCTACACCTTC. This translates into CASSMTGNYGYTF.

This clone was seen only a few times. The genes are TRBV6-4 and TRBJ2-2, with TRBD1 as a possible D gene (6 bases). From germline, CDR1 is MRHNA and CDR2 SNTAGT. The V and J ends lost 2 bases and 0 bases respectively, with 7 bases between them. This CDR3 region has 15 residues. CDR3 protein: CASSDRDTNTGELFF. The CDR3 nucleotides read TGTGCCAGCAGTGACCGGGACACGAACACCGGGGAGCTGTTTTTT.

The rearrangement uses TRBV2 and TRBJ1-1, with D possibly being TRBD1 (5 bases). Germline CDR1 reads SNHLY; CDR2 reads FYNNEI. V was shortened by 6 bases and J by 2 bases, with 16 bases between the two germline ends. This CDR3 spans 15 amino acids. The CDR3 bases are TGTGCCAGCAGACCGAGACAGAGAAGTAACACTGAAGCTTTCTTT. As protein: CASRPRQRSNTEAFF.

The chain carries TRBV7-2 and TRBJ2-1; 8 bases map to TRBD2. Germline V lookup: CDR1 SGHTA, CDR2 FQGNSA. The CDR3 contains 13 residues. J was trimmed by 8 bases and V by 6 bases; bases with no gene match: 6. The CDR3 reads CASRAGGAYEQFF. In DNA form, the CDR3 reads TGTGCCAGCAGGGCGGGAGGTGCCTATGAGCAGTTCTTC.

The chain uses TRBV5-1 and TRBJ2-1; TRBD2 might be the D (5 bases). The CDR3 is 18 amino acids. Trimming took 1 base from V and 0 from J, leaving 17 bases between them. The germline V gene encodes CDR1 SGHRS and CDR2 YFSETQ. CDR3 DNA: TGCGCCAGCAGCTTGTACTTCAGCGGAGATAGCTCCTACAATGAGCAGTTCTTC. Translated, it gives CASSLYFSGDSSYNEQFF.

The chain couples TRBV27 to TRBJ1-1, with D maybe TRBD1 (6 bases). Deletions cut 2 bases from V and 11 bases from J, with 12 bases between. The length of the CDR3 is 12 residues. Germline CDR1 MNHEY, CDR2 SMNVEV (reference sequence). In DNA, the CDR3 is TGTGCCAGCAGTTTAAGGGGGGGAAGGGCTTTCTTT. Translation gives CASSLRGGRAFF.

This chain joins TRBV14 and TRBJ1-1; D is possibly TRBD1 (6 bases). CDR3 length equals 13 residues. V lost 2 bases, J lost 10 bases, and 14 bases lay in between. Germline lookup yields CDR1 SGHDN and CDR2 FVKESK. The CDR3 DNA sequence: TGTGCCAGCAGCCAATCTAACAGGGTGGGAGCTTTCTTT. Its translation: CASSQSNRVGAFF.